What follows is one T cell receptor (beta chain) and its context. The specificity of this receptor is unknown. Base qualities are not provided; no much larger clone lies one nucleotide away. This specimen comes from a study of beta chain features in type 1 diabetes (dated by TCRdb to 2017 to 2018). In the study overall: Mean age, gender distribution, total cell number and subset yield were not different between patients and healthy donors. Regulatory and stem cell-like memory subsets were obtained from only 8 patients and roughly eight healthy donors, while naive and central memory subsets were obtained from all 30 or so donors. A total of 107,917,701 sorted cells were examined across all samples, and a strong correlation was observed between cell number per subset and RNA yield. The study compared the TCRB repertoires of sorted circulating CD4+ T cell subsets in recently diagnosed type 1 diabetes patients with those in matched healthy donors. What the study reported, not specific to this receptor: A moderate but significant shortening of TCRB CDR3 length was observed in type 1 diabetes patients in all four CD4+ subsets. The naive, central memory and regulatory TCRB repertoires appeared to resemble one another more closely among patients than among healthy donors. Because cDNA rather than genomic DNA was sequenced, highly expressing activated cells could have been over-represented, although no difference in activation and CD3 levels was found between groups. HLA sub-analyses involved small numbers of individuals, so any influence of HLA type on TCRB rearrangement remained unresolved. PCR might favor shorter templates, but patient and control samples were amplified and corrected together, so any skew would affect both groups equally. Patients with type 1 diabetes made fewer insertions and deleted more nucleotides at VDJ recombination sites, implying thymic rearrangement abnormalities.

The entire amount of isolated RNA was reverse transcribed using the High Capacity cDNA Reverse Transcription Kit, so the sequenced TCRB transcripts were expressed ones. Deep immunoSEQ sequencing was performed on naive, central memory and regulatory T cell samples, with an average of around 3.4 million total reads per sample. Sorted cells were lysed in RLT buffer, and RNA was extracted using DNase-treated RNeasy Micro or Mini kits according to cell number. Each cell subset was processed separately to prevent cross-contamination, with patient and healthy donor samples processed together. The immunoSEQ multiplex PCR was used to amplify TCRB sequences from cDNA, generating 87-bp fragments that spanned the CDR3 region. Sequencing of the amplicons was done on the Illumina HiSeq platform. The published analysis was carried out like this. PCR bias was corrected computationally using synthetic template baselines, and reads within Hamming distance 2 were collapsed, with unmergeable singletons discarded. Reads were aligned against IMGT to assign V, D and J genes, CDR3 length and insertions or deletions at six rearrangement sites. Within each subset, clonotype counts were normalized to the number of sorted cells before true diversity and Gini coefficients were calculated with the tcR R package. The overlap coefficient, calculated on TCRB nucleotide sequences, was used to measure repertoire sharing. Out-of-frame TCRB sequences from naive cells were analyzed as a proxy for the pre-selection repertoire. Imported from immuneACCESS, the table was reduced by TCRdb to in-frame sequences with V and J called. These copies leave out some clones; in studies compared against another copy, an unresolved V gene accounts for under half, and the cause of the remainder is not known. V, J and clone size reflect that table, while D and trimming were determined from the DNA. Present in this sample are over 700,000 clones, around a sixth of which were seen just once. The ten top clones hold 0.02% to 0.03% of the sample.

Its CDR3 holds 16 amino acids, cysteine through phenylalanine. Only the CDR3 part of the read is kept: 48 bases, read in frame from the first base. Relative to germline, V is 0 bases shorter and J is 7 bases shorter, with 15 bases between their ends. As encoded in the germline V gene (reference sequence), CDR1 is MNHNY while CDR2 is SVGAGI. Each donor gave one peripheral blood draw, approximately 0.11 L on average, collected into heparinised tubes. Using a panel that included CD45RO, CCR7, CD25, CD127, CD95 and CD27, naive, central memory, regulatory and stem cell-like memory CD4+ T cells were sorted on a BD FACSAria II. Every sorted population had a purity above 95%. Right away, PBMCs were isolated by Lymphoprep density gradient centrifugation and were stained directly, with no culture step. So that batch effects would be minimized, each experiment stained and sorted samples in pairs, pairing one healthy donor with one patient.

Sequenced: naive CD4+ T cells from blood. In light of the paper, this sample's cell subset or site label describes: true naive CD4+ T cells. Recombination joined TRBV6-6 with TRBJ2-2; TRBD1 is a possible D gene, resting on 5 matching bases. The receptor was isolated from a woman between 18 and 29 years old in good health. The sequenced DNA: TGTGCCAGCAGTTACTCGGGCCAGGGTACCCACGGGGAGCTGTTTTTT. It translates to CASSYSGQGTHGELFF.